A selection of T cell receptor beta chains follows, all from one sample in a study of T cell repertoires in cytomegalovirus infection. No antigen has been identified for these receptors. TCRdb re-derived calls from the reads in MiXCR, one entry per CDR3 protein. This sample has approximately 990,000 distinct CDR3 sequences, with about a third found just once. The source was cultured CD8+ T cells from PBMCs, collected from culture after CMV antigen stimulation. All receptors come from a human donor in good health (CMV status not recorded). Some clones in this sample may be carry-over from other donors' samples. CDR3s include the opening cysteine and the closing phenylalanine or tryptophan. Fields, in order: CDR3 protein, CDR3 DNA, D gene, clone size, J gene, V gene. D genes are given only for firm matches. Part of the rows lack a size; the others show once, few, many or a class for expanded clones.

CDR3 protein: CAILGANTEAFF
CDR3 DNA: TGTGCCATTCTGGGGGCGAACACTGAAGCTTTCTTT
D gene: .
clone size: .
J gene: TRBJ1-1
V gene: TRBV7-6

CDR3 protein: CASSFVLSFNQPQHF
CDR3 DNA: TGTGCCAGCAGCTTTGTCCTCTCATTCAATCAGCCCCAGCATTTT
D gene: .
clone size: .
J gene: TRBJ1-5
V gene: TRBV7-4

CDR3 protein: CASSLIGTATGELFF
CDR3 DNA: TGTGCCAGCAGCCTCATTGGGACAGCTACCGGGGAGCTGTTTTTT
D gene: TRBD1
clone size: few
J gene: TRBJ2-2
V gene: TRBV7-9

CDR3 protein: CASSQGPRLALTYEQYF
CDR3 DNA: TGTGCCAGCAGCCAAGGCCCCCGGCTAGCGCTCACCTACGAGCAGTACTTC
D gene: .
clone size: few
J gene: TRBJ2-7
V gene: TRBV3-1

CDR3 protein: CSARGRLAGGADTQYF
CDR3 DNA: TGCAGTGCTAGAGGGAGACTAGCGGGGGGGGCAGATACGCAGTATTTT
D gene: TRBD2
clone size: .
J gene: TRBJ2-3
V gene: TRBV20-1

CDR3 protein: CAISESGGRNYGYTF
CDR3 DNA: TGTGCCATCAGTGAGTCGGGGGGACGGAACTATGGCTACACCTTC
D gene: .
clone size: .
J gene: TRBJ1-2
V gene: TRBV10-3

CDR3 protein: CSAWTSGGARYNEQFF
CDR3 DNA: TGCAGTGCTTGGACTAGCGGGGGGGCCAGGTACAATGAGCAGTTCTTC
D gene: TRBD2
clone size: .
J gene: TRBJ2-1
V gene: TRBV20-1

CDR3 protein: CASSWGAGSDTEAFF
CDR3 DNA: TGCGCCAGCAGCTGGGGGGCAGGGTCAGACACTGAAGCTTTCTTT
D gene: .
clone size: .
J gene: TRBJ1-1
V gene: TRBV4-1

CDR3 protein: CASSSVKGASSGNTIYF
CDR3 DNA: TGTGCCAGCAGCTCCGTAAAAGGGGCCAGCTCTGGAAACACCATATATTTT
D gene: .
clone size: many
J gene: TRBJ1-3
V gene: TRBV7-6

CDR3 protein: CASSSQDRGSYEQYF
CDR3 DNA: TGTGCCAGCAGCTCCCAGGACAGGGGCTCCTACGAGCAGTACTTC
D gene: TRBD1
clone size: many
J gene: TRBJ2-7
V gene: TRBV7-9

CDR3 protein: CASSSRTNTGELFF
CDR3 DNA: TGTGCCAGCAGTTCTCGCACTAACACCGGGGAGCTGTTTTTT
D gene: .
clone size: few
J gene: TRBJ2-2
V gene: TRBV11-1

CDR3 protein: CASSLQQDNYGYTF
CDR3 DNA: TGTGCCAGCAGCTTACAACAGGATAACTATGGCTACACCTTC
D gene: .
clone size: .
J gene: TRBJ1-2
V gene: TRBV7-8

CDR3 protein: CANSLAGTPGSGNTIYF
CDR3 DNA: TGTGCCAACAGCCTCGCCGGGACCCCCGGCTCTGGAAACACCATATATTTT
D gene: .
clone size: few
J gene: TRBJ1-3
V gene: TRBV7-2

CDR3 protein: CASSYTGFFTDTQYF
CDR3 DNA: TGTGCCAGCAGTTATACGGGCTTCTTCACAGATACGCAGTATTTT
D gene: .
clone size: .
J gene: TRBJ2-3
V gene: TRBV27

CDR3 protein: CASSPEGPNSPLHF
CDR3 DNA: TGTGCCAGCAGCCCAGAGGGACCTAATTCACCCCTCCACTTT
D gene: .
clone size: few
J gene: TRBJ1-6
V gene: TRBV7-6

CDR3 protein: CASSPIPSYTDTQYF
CDR3 DNA: TGTGCCAGCAGTCCGATCCCCAGTTACACAGATACGCAGTATTTT
D gene: .
clone size: few
J gene: TRBJ2-3
V gene: TRBV27

CDR3 protein: CASSYMGGYYEQYF
CDR3 DNA: TGTGCCAGCAGCTATATGGGGGGTTACTACGAGCAGTACTTC
D gene: .
clone size: many
J gene: TRBJ2-7
V gene: TRBV5-6

CDR3 protein: CASSYTAGSEQYF
CDR3 DNA: TGTGCCAGCAGTTACACGGCGGGGAGCGAGCAGTACTTC
D gene: .
clone size: few
J gene: TRBJ2-7
V gene: TRBV6-5

CDR3 protein: CASSLRGQGNTIYF
CDR3 DNA: TGTGCCAGCAGCTTGAGGGGGCAAGGAAACACCATATATTTT
D gene: TRBD1
clone size: .
J gene: TRBJ1-3
V gene: TRBV7-2

CDR3 protein: CASSFAGGDTGELFF
CDR3 DNA: TGCGCCAGCAGCTTCGCCGGCGGGGACACCGGGGAGCTGTTTTTT
D gene: .
clone size: few
J gene: TRBJ2-2
V gene: TRBV5-1

CDR3 protein: CASSQERQGAIYGYTF
CDR3 DNA: TGCGCCAGCAGCCAAGAGAGGCAGGGGGCAATCTATGGCTACACCTTC
D gene: TRBD1
clone size: .
J gene: TRBJ1-2
V gene: TRBV4-3

CDR3 protein: CASSLATDPYTEAFF
CDR3 DNA: TGTGCCAGCAGCTTAGCGACAGACCCATACACTGAAGCTTTCTTT
D gene: .
clone size: many
J gene: TRBJ1-1
V gene: TRBV7-6

CDR3 protein: CASSSLTGRGNTEAFF
CDR3 DNA: TGTGCCAGCAGTTCCCTGACAGGGCGAGGGAACACTGAAGCTTTCTTT
D gene: TRBD1
clone size: .
J gene: TRBJ1-1
V gene: TRBV6-2/TRBV6-3

CDR3 protein: CASSSRTGGREKLFF
CDR3 DNA: TGTGCCAGCAGCTCCCGAACAGGGGGCCGTGAAAAACTGTTTTTT
D gene: TRBD1
clone size: many
J gene: TRBJ1-4
V gene: TRBV7-6

CDR3 protein: CASSPGTDPRAYGYTF
CDR3 DNA: TGTGCCAGCAGCCCGGGGACCGACCCTCGGGCATATGGCTACACCTTC
D gene: .
clone size: .
J gene: TRBJ1-2
V gene: TRBV5-6

CDR3 protein: CASSLAPYGYTF
CDR3 DNA: TGTGCCAGCAGTTTAGCGCCCTATGGCTACACCTTC
D gene: .
clone size: few
J gene: TRBJ1-2
V gene: TRBV12-3/TRBV12-4

CDR3 protein: CASSQHQWGTSGDNEQFF
CDR3 DNA: TGCGCCAGCAGCCAGCATCAGTGGGGGACTAGCGGCGACAATGAGCAGTTCTTC
D gene: TRBD2
clone size: .
J gene: TRBJ2-1
V gene: TRBV4-3